The 21 T cell receptor beta chains below all came from one sample that was sequenced in a study of shared clonotypes between healthy human individuals (dated by TCRdb to the early 2020s). Library creation used the immunoSEQ multiplex PCR assay. The immuneACCESS repertoire file appears here via TCRdb, limited to in-frame rearrangements. These files lack a portion of the clones; in checked studies, under half of the deficit traces to unresolved V genes, and the cause of the others is not known. Across this sample there are around 2.3 million clones, with nearly 97% seen only once. The ten most abundant clones make up around 0.13% of the sample. The sequenced sample was naive CD4+ T cells sorted from blood. The cell subset or site label on this specimen signifies: CD45RA+ positively selected. Source of these receptors: a young man in good health.

V gene TRBV5-1 combines with J gene TRBJ2-7; the match to TRBD1 covers 8 bases. V gave up 4 bases and J gave up 0 bases; unmatched junction bases: 6. Germline lookup yields CDR1 SGHRS and CDR2 YFSETQ. There are 15 residues in the CDR3. The CDR3 spells CASSPADRGSYEQYF. In DNA, the CDR3 is TGCGCCAGCAGCCCAGCCGACAGGGGCTCCTACGAGCAGTACTTC.

This clone has more than one count but fewer than ten. V usage is TRBV30 and J usage is TRBJ1-5; D is ambiguous. The CDR3 extends over 12 amino acids. Germline CDR1 and CDR2: GTSNPN and SVGIG (reference sequence). V was trimmed by 0 bases and J by 5 bases, leaving 5 bases between them. This CDR3 is CAWSVPDQPQHF. In nucleotides, the CDR3 is TGTGCCTGGAGTGTACCGGATCAGCCCCAGCATTTT.

This rearrangement joins TRBV4-3 to TRBJ2-7, with 9 bases identical to TRBD2. V shed 4 bases and J 5 bases; nucleotides not matched to a gene: 3. The CDR3 is made up of 13 amino acids. Germline V lookup: CDR1 LGHNA, CDR2 YSLEER. The CDR3 coding sequence is TGCGCCAGCAGCCGTATAGCGGGAGACGAGCAGTACTTC. It specifies CASSRIAGDEQYF.

V and J are TRBV5-5 and TRBJ2-3; D remains unclear. Per germline, CDR1 SGHKS and CDR2 YYEKEE (reference sequence). The V end was cut by 1 base, the J end by 2 bases, with 8 bases between. This CDR3 comprises 14 residues. The CDR3 protein is CASSLPKSTDTQYF. The CDR3 DNA reads as TGTGCCAGCAGCTTGCCGAAGTCCACAGATACGCAGTATTTT.

The rearrangement links TRBV5-1 to TRBJ1-1; D is unresolved. V lost 5 bases and J 0 bases, leaving 8 bases between the germline ends. The CDR3 covers 13 residues. The germline CDR1 and CDR2 sequences are SGHRS and YFSETQ. CDR3 region: CASRSQLNTEAFF. CDR3 in DNA: TGCGCCAGCAGAAGTCAGCTGAACACTGAAGCTTTCTTT.

CDR3: CASSPQPQQGAGNTIYF. The CDR3, as DNA: TGCGCCAGCAGCCCTCAACCTCAACAGGGGGCTGGAAACACCATATATTTT. This chain links TRBV5-1 with TRBJ1-3; 8 bases match TRBD1. The CDR3 is 17 amino acids. From germline, CDR1 is SGHRS and CDR2 YFSETQ. V lost 4 bases and J lost 2; bases outside the gene matches: 11.

This clone was recorded only once. The chain carries TRBV19 and TRBJ1-6, with a weak D call TRBD1 (5 bases). Between the trimmed V and J ends, which lost 3 bases and 6 bases, there was a span of 18 bases. The CDR3 covers 17 residues. Germline V gives CDR1 LNHDA, CDR2 SQIVND (reference sequence). CDR3 region: CASSITGTPPVNSPLHF. CDR3 in DNA: TGTGCCAGTAGTATCACAGGAACCCCTCCTGTTAATTCACCCCTCCACTTT.

V gene TRBV30 combines with J gene TRBJ1-6, with D unclear. The germline gives CDR1 GTSNPN, CDR2 SVGIG (reference sequence). CDR3 length: 17 residues. Trimming removed 0 bases from V and 0 bases from J, with 12 bases in between. The CDR3 region has the DNA TGTGCCTGGAGTGTACTCCCAGCCAGCTCCTATAATTCACCCCTCCACTTT. The encoded protein is CAWSVLPASSYNSPLHF.

With regard to this clone: The same CDR3 also results from other DNA sequences found in this sample. The gene calls are TRBV9 and TRBJ2-3, with D unresolved. The length of the CDR3 is 12 residues. Germline CDR1 SGDLS, CDR2 YYNGEE. The V and J ends lost 2 bases and 3 bases respectively, with 4 bases between them. In nucleotides, the CDR3 is TGTGCCAGCAGCGTCGGTACAGATACGCAGTATTTT. As protein: CASSVGTDTQYF.

The chain recombines TRBV30 with TRBJ1-6; a weak D match, TRBD1 (5 bases). The CDR3 spans 18 residues. CDR1 and CDR2 from the germline V gene are GTSNPN and SVGIG (reference sequence). V was pared by 5 bases and J by 0 bases, with 20 bases between. Written as DNA, the CDR3 is TGTGCCTGGGGGTCGGCCAGGACAACGAGCTCCTATAATTCACCCCTCCACTTT. As protein: CAWGSARTTSSYNSPLHF.

A remark on this clone: The sample has other DNA sequences that encode this CDR3 too. The chain couples TRBV6-5 to TRBJ2-3; 13 positions agree with TRBD2. Per germline, CDR1 MNHEY and CDR2 SVGAGI. This CDR3 region has 16 residues. V was clipped by 4 bases and J by 1 base; unmatched bases: 2. The CDR3 region is CASSLGLAGGTDTQYF. The CDR3 DNA is TGTGCCAGCAGTTTAGGACTAGCGGGAGGCACAGATACGCAGTATTTT.

V gene TRBV25-1 combines with J gene TRBJ2-1, with 8 bases that match TRBD1. With 4 bases clipped from V and 1 base from J, the junction kept 6 bases outside the gene matches. The CDR3 is 16 residues long. CDR1 and CDR2 (germline): MGHDK, SYGVNS. The CDR3 nucleotides read TGTGCCAGCAGTGCCCGGACAGGGAGTTCCTACAATGAGCAGTTCTTC. This translates into CASSARTGSSYNEQFF. The whole variable domain, remainder taken from reference TRBV25-1 and TRBJ2-1, is EADIYQTPRYLVIGTGKKITLECSQTMGHDKMYWYQQDPGMELHLIHYSYGVNSTEKGDLSSESTVSRIRTEHFPLTLESARPSHTSQYLCASSARTGSSYNEQFFGPGTRLTVL.

For this clone: The same CDR3 also results from other DNA sequences found in this sample. The chain links TRBV4-3 to TRBJ2-7; 13 bases are shared with TRBD2. Germline-derived CDR1 and CDR2 are LGHNA and YSLEER. With V trimmed by 3 bases and J by 4 bases, 3 bases remained unmatched. The CDR3 length is 15 residues. The CDR3 sequence: CASSQGTSGIYEQYF. The CDR3, as DNA: TGCGCCAGCAGCCAGGGGACTAGCGGGATATACGAGCAGTACTTC.

This chain links TRBV30 with TRBJ2-3, with D hard to call. The V end lost 2 bases, the J end lost 2 bases, and 14 bases lay between the germline ends. Germline CDR1 and CDR2: GTSNPN and SVGIG (reference sequence). The CDR3 spans 15 residues. Here the CDR3 DNA reads TGTGCCTGGAGTCCCGACGGCGCCCACACAGATACGCAGTATTTT. This sequence encodes CAWSPDGAHTDTQYF. The whole variable domain, filled in from reference TRBV30 and TRBJ2-3, reads SQTIHQWPATLVQPVGSPLSLECTVEGTSNPNLYWYRQAAGRGLQLLFYSVGIGQISSEVPQNLSASRPQDRQFILSSKKLLLSDSGFYLCAWSPDGAHTDTQYFGPGTRLTVL.

V is TRBV2 and J is TRBJ2-7; D tentatively reads TRBD1 or TRBD2 (5 bases each). CDR1 is SNHLY, CDR2 FYNNEI, per germline. V shed 4 bases and J shed 5 bases, with 15 bases lying between them. The CDR3 has 14 residues. In DNA, the CDR3 is TGTGCCAGCAGTGCTGGGGGTCGTCACCACGAGCAGTACTTC. Its protein is CASSAGGRHHEQYF.

V and J are TRBV18 and TRBJ1-1; D not resolved. From germline, CDR1 is KGHSH and CDR2 LQKENI. This CDR3 contains 14 residues. The V end lost 5 bases, the J end lost 4 bases, and 14 bases lay between the germline ends. CDR3 in amino acids: CASSIGPPGTEAFF. CDR3 in DNA: TGTGCCAGCTCAATAGGACCCCCGGGCACTGAAGCTTTCTTT.

Worth noting for this clone: Other nucleotide sequences from this sample produce the same CDR3. The chain couples TRBV5-1 to TRBJ2-1; 8 positions match TRBD1. V shed 0 bases, J shed 6 bases, and the junction held 5 bases outside the gene matches. Germline V gene sequence: CDR1 SGHRS, CDR2 YFSETQ. The length of the CDR3 is 15 residues. The CDR3 DNA sequence: TGCGCCAGCAGCTTGGTTGGACAGGGATTCAATGAGCAGTTCTTC. Its translation: CASSLVGQGFNEQFF. Looking up the rest from reference TRBV5-1 and TRBJ2-1 gives the full variable domain: KAGVTQTPRYLIKTRGQQVTLSCSPISGHRSVSWYQQTPGQGLQFLFEYFSETQRNKGNFPGRFSGRQFSNSRSEMNVSTLELGDSALYLCASSLVGQGFNEQFFGPGTRLTVL.

The chain is built from TRBV14 and TRBJ2-7; D possibly matches TRBD1 or TRBD2 (5 bases each). Trimming stripped 5 bases from V and 1 base from J, with 18 bases between. The CDR3 is made up of 16 amino acids. Germline V gene data show CDR1 as SGHDN and CDR2 as FVKESK. For the CDR3, the DNA is TGTGCCAGCAGCTCTCTGGGGCTACTAGGATCCTACGAGCAGTACTTC. This sequence encodes CASSSLGLLGSYEQYF.

The chain recombines TRBV5-1 with TRBJ1-1; D is uncertain. CDR3 length: 13 amino acids. V was shortened by 4 bases and J by 1 base, with 8 bases between the two germline ends. Germline lookup yields CDR1 SGHRS and CDR2 YFSETQ. The CDR3 coding sequence is TGCGCCAGCAGCCCGAGGGAGAACACTGAAGCTTTCTTT. It specifies CASSPRENTEAFF.

The CDR3 loop reads CASSRRLAGQETQYF. CDR3 DNA sequence: TGTGCCAGCAGCCGACGTTTAGCGGGACAAGAGACCCAGTACTTC. The chain recombines TRBV5-4 with TRBJ2-5; 8 bases line up with TRBD2. The CDR3 runs to 15 residues. The ends lost 4 bases at V and 2 bases at J; junction bases unmatched: 7. Per germline, CDR1 SGHNT and CDR2 YYREEE (reference sequence).

The chain is built from TRBV5-1 and TRBJ2-2; D tentatively reads TRBD1 or TRBD2 (5 bases each). This CDR3 region has 14 residues. The germline V gene has CDR1 SGHRS and CDR2 YFSETQ. The germline V and J ends were trimmed by 7 bases and 3 bases, with 13 bases remaining between them. The CDR3 here is CASSRDGHTGELFF. In nucleotides, the CDR3 is TGCGCCAGCTCCCGGGACGGGCACACCGGGGAGCTGTTTTTT.